Following are 27 T cell receptor beta chains from one sample sequenced in a study of OX40 agonist ivuxolimab in advanced cancers. The protocol was immunoSEQ multiplex PCR, while the TCRdb copy is restricted to in-frame clones and leaves out a portion. The sample lists 45,000 to 60,000 clones; 80% to 85% were seen once. The material was CD4+ or CD8+ T cells sorted from blood, obtained in a trial of the OX40 agonist ivuxolimab. These receptors all come from an adult with an advanced solid tumor such as melanoma, head and neck, liver or kidney cancer.

This chain uses TRBV19 with TRBJ2-7, with 7 bases fitting TRBD2. V was clipped by 8 bases and J by 0 bases; unmatched bases: 10. The CDR3 consists of 15 residues. Germline V CDR1 and CDR2: LNHDA, SQIVND (reference sequence). In DNA form, the CDR3 reads TGTGCCAGTGCCAGCCTCCGGGACTACTCCTACGAGCAGTACTTC. Translated, it gives CASASLRDYSYEQYF. Combining the CDR3 with reference TRBV19 and TRBJ2-7 gives the whole variable domain DGGITQSPKYLFRKEGQNVTLSCEQNLNHDAMYWYRQDPGQGLRLIYYSQIVNDFQKGDIAEGYSVSREKKESFPLTVTSAQKNPTAFYLCASASLRDYSYEQYFGPGTRLTVT.

The genes are TRBV27 and TRBJ2-1; no firm D call. CDR1 and CDR2 from the germline V gene are MNHEY and SMNVEV (reference sequence). CDR3 length: 12 residues. V shed 6 bases and J shed 7 bases, with 10 bases lying between them. This CDR3 is CASSLGWNEQFF. The CDR3 DNA sequence: TGTGCCAGCAGCCTTGGGTGGAATGAGCAGTTCTTC.

This rearrangement joins TRBV2 to TRBJ2-7; a possible D gene is TRBD1 (6 bases). Germline V gives CDR1 SNHLY, CDR2 FYNNEI. With 6 bases removed from V and 3 bases from J, the gap between germline ends came to 18 bases. The CDR3 contains 15 residues. The CDR3 spells CASRFQSGAGYEQYF. Written as DNA, the CDR3 is TGTGCCAGCAGGTTCCAATCAGGGGCTGGCTACGAGCAGTACTTC.

The sample holds one count of this clone. This rearrangement joins TRBV9 to TRBJ1-6, with D hard to call. The V gene's germline CDR1 is SGDLS and CDR2 YYNGEE. V was pared by 2 bases and J by 5 bases, with 11 bases between. The length of the CDR3 is 15 residues. The CDR3 is CASSVGSWHNSPLHF. CDR3 bases: TGTGCCAGCAGCGTGGGGTCGTGGCATAATTCACCCCTCCACTTT.

The chain uses TRBV11-2 and TRBJ2-7; 8 bases align to TRBD1. Losses at the gene ends were 5 bases for V and 4 bases for J; bases not matched to a gene: 16. The length of the CDR3 is 17 residues. Germline V gene lookup returns CDR1 SGHAT and CDR2 FQNNGV. The CDR3 region is CASSPPGAGGAEYEQYF. CDR3 DNA sequence: TGTGCCAGCAGCCCCCCAGGGGCAGGGGGCGCAGAGTACGAGCAGTACTTC.

This clone was detected only once. The V and J genes are TRBV6-5 and TRBJ2-2; D gene ambiguous. The CDR3 runs 13 residues. The V and J ends lost 2 bases and 7 bases respectively, with 8 bases between them. Germline V gene lookup returns CDR1 MNHEY and CDR2 SVGAGI. CDR3 in DNA: TGTGCCAGCAGTTACCTTATCGACGGGGAGCTGTTTTTT. The encoded protein is CASSYLIDGELFF.

This chain uses TRBV6-1 with TRBJ2-7; D possibly uses TRBD1 or TRBD2 (5 bases each). V lost 3 bases and J lost 1, with 13 bases in between. The CDR3 is 15 residues long. Germline V gene data show CDR1 as MNHNS and CDR2 as SASEGT. The CDR3 nucleotides are TGTGCCAGCAGTGATATGAGGGGAGCATCCTACGAGCAGTACTTC. Translating it yields CASSDMRGASYEQYF.

The chain couples TRBV4-1 to TRBJ1-1; D gene uncertain. Trimming cost V 0 bases and J 6 bases, with 8 bases left between them. This CDR3 region has 13 residues. CDR1 is MGHRA, CDR2 YSYEKL, per germline. As DNA, the CDR3 is TGCGCCAGCAGCCAAGATTTGTCCGCTGAAGCTTTCTTT. This encodes CASSQDLSAEAFF.

The chain uses TRBV19 and TRBJ2-3; D is possibly TRBD1 or TRBD2 (5 bases each). The CDR3 consists of 14 residues. V was trimmed by 3 bases and J by 7 bases, leaving 14 bases between them. Germline CDR1 and CDR2: LNHDA and SQIVND (reference sequence). CDR3 in DNA: TGTGCCAGTAGTATTGGGGACGGAACGAATACGCAGTATTTT. Residues: CASSIGDGTNTQYF.

The rearrangement uses TRBV4-2 and TRBJ2-2; D not resolved. Germline lookup yields CDR1 LGHNA and CDR2 YNFKEQ. Trimming removed 4 bases at V and 0 bases at J, with 9 bases between. The CDR3 is made up of 15 amino acids. CDR3 nucleotide sequence: TGTGCCAGCAGCCCGTTTGTGACGAACACCGGGGAGCTGTTTTTT. Residues: CASSPFVTNTGELFF.

The chain joins TRBV25-1 to TRBJ2-7; perhaps TRBD1 as D (6 bases). This CDR3 has 12 amino acids. Germline V gene lookup returns CDR1 MGHDK and CDR2 SYGVNS. V was clipped by 5 bases and J by 5 bases, with 10 bases between them. Here the CDR3 DNA reads TGTGCCAGCAGTTTCTCAGGGGACGAGCAGTACTTC. This gives the protein CASSFSGDEQYF.

The chain's CDR3 is CASSAPNLRETQYF. DNA for the CDR3: TGTGCCAGCAGCGCGCCCAACCTGAGAGAGACCCAGTACTTC. This chain links TRBV9 with TRBJ2-5; D ambiguous. Trimming shortened V by 3 bases and J by 4 bases, and 13 bases separated the two germline ends. From germline, CDR1 is SGDLS and CDR2 YYNGEE. CDR3 length equals 14 residues.

This clone was detected only once. The CDR3 spells CASSQGAGVDNEQFF. DNA of the CDR3: TGTGCCAGCAGCCAAGGGGCAGGGGTGGACAATGAGCAGTTCTTC. The chain employs TRBV4-2 and TRBJ2-1; D is perhaps TRBD1 (6 bases). CDR1 is LGHNA, CDR2 YNFKEQ, per germline. Deletions cut 1 base from V and 5 bases from J, with 12 bases between. The CDR3 contains 15 residues.

Turning to this clone: Other DNA sequences within the sample encode an identical CDR3. The CDR3 here is CASSLNGGRGDEQYF. CDR3 nucleotide sequence: TGTGCCAGCAGCTTGAACGGAGGGCGGGGTGACGAGCAGTACTTC. The chain recombines TRBV7-9 with TRBJ2-7; possible D gene TRBD2, 6 bases. CDR1 and CDR2 from the germline V gene are SEHNR and FQNEAQ (reference sequence). Trimming pared 3 bases from V and 5 bases from J, leaving 17 bases between. The CDR3 covers 15 residues.

The chain links TRBV28 to TRBJ2-2; 12 bases map to TRBD1. The CDR3 has 17 residues. With 6 bases clipped from V and 7 bases from J, the junction kept 12 bases outside the gene matches. CDR1 is MDHEN and CDR2 is SYDVKM in the germline V gene. The CDR3 bases are TGTGCCAGCAGCCAGATGGCGGGACAGGGGGCATTCGGGGAGCTGTTTTTT. Translation gives CASSQMAGQGAFGELFF.

This chain links TRBV11-2 with TRBJ1-1; D not certain. CDR3 length equals 15 residues. Trimming took 1 base from V and 1 from J, leaving 10 bases between them. CDR1 is SGHAT and CDR2 is FQNNGV in the germline V gene. CDR3 sequence reads: CASSLVAGSNTEAFF. Here the CDR3 DNA reads TGTGCCAGCAGCTTAGTAGCAGGCTCGAACACTGAAGCTTTCTTT.

The rearrangement joins TRBV2 to TRBJ1-2; 9 bases agree with TRBD1. Per germline, CDR1 SNHLY and CDR2 FYNNEI. After removal of 4 bases from V and 4 bases from J, the junction contained 4 bases not matched to a gene. The CDR3 covers 14 residues. The CDR3 loop is CASSAGQGLYGYTF. CDR3 sequence (DNA): TGTGCCAGCAGTGCGGGACAGGGACTCTATGGCTACACCTTC.

The V call is TRBV15, the J call TRBJ2-6; D gene unclear. The CDR3 covers 16 residues. Deletions cut 0 bases from V and 6 bases from J, with 12 bases between. Germline CDR1 LNHNV, CDR2 YYDKDF (reference sequence). The CDR3: CATSRDFGYEANVLTF. In nucleotides, the CDR3 is TGTGCCACCAGCAGAGATTTCGGATATGAGGCCAACGTCCTGACTTTC.

This chain connects TRBV7-8 to TRBJ2-7; D uncertain. Germline assignment: CDR1 SGHVS and CDR2 FQNEAQ. V shed 8 bases and J shed 4 bases, with 18 bases lying between them. The CDR3 is 14 residues long. Written as DNA, the CDR3 is TGTGCCAGCCTCGGTGGGATAAACAGTTACGAGCAGTACTTC. Translation gives CASLGGINSYEQYF.

The sample holds one count of this clone. The chain combines TRBV5-6 with TRBJ2-7; D not resolved. This CDR3 spans 12 amino acids. Germline CDR1 is SGHDT and CDR2 is YYEEEE. V lost 3 bases and J lost 0, with 4 bases in between. CDR3 bases: TGTGCCAGCAGCTCCTACTCCTACGAGCAGTACTTC. This gives the protein CASSSYSYEQYF.

The rearrangement uses TRBV11-1 and TRBJ2-1; D not resolved. This CDR3 spans 12 amino acids. The V and J ends lost 4 bases and 3 bases respectively, with 4 bases between them. CDR1 SGHAT and CDR2 FQDESV come from the germline V gene (reference sequence). The CDR3 DNA is TGTGCCAGCAGCTATGGCTACAATGAGCAGTTCTTC. This sequence encodes CASSYGYNEQFF.

This chain joins TRBV7-2 and TRBJ2-1; no firm D call. Trimming stripped 3 bases from V and 4 bases from J, with 10 bases between. The CDR3 runs to 14 residues. CDR1 is SGHTA and CDR2 is FQGNSA in the germline V gene. The CDR3 bases are TGTGCCAGCAGCTTTATGGCCTATTACAATGAGCAGTTCTTC. Encoded protein: CASSFMAYYNEQFF. The whole variable domain, filled in from reference TRBV7-2 and TRBJ2-1, reads GAGVSQSPSNKVTEKGKDVELRCDPISGHTALYWYRQSLGQGLEFLIYFQGNSAPDKSGLPSDRFSAERTGGSVSTLTIQRTQQEDSAVYLCASSFMAYYNEQFFGPGTRLTVL.

The chain recombines TRBV27 with TRBJ2-7; perhaps TRBD2 as D (7 bases). Trimming removed 0 bases from V and 5 bases from J, with 11 bases in between. This CDR3 is built from 14 residues. Germline V lookup: CDR1 MNHEY, CDR2 SMNVEV (reference sequence). CDR3 amino acids: CASSLSGEGDEQYF. The CDR3 DNA is TGTGCCAGCAGTTTATCGGGGGAGGGGGACGAGCAGTACTTC.

The chain carries TRBV14 and TRBJ2-5; D uncertain. Trimming cost V 8 bases and J 5 bases, with 12 bases left between them. There are 12 residues in the CDR3. The germline V gene has CDR1 SGHDN and CDR2 FVKESK. This chain's CDR3 is CASASSWETQYF. CDR3 coding DNA: TGTGCCAGCGCCTCTAGTTGGGAGACCCAGTACTTC.

The sample holds one count of this clone. The rearrangement joins TRBV6-6 to TRBJ1-2; D is unclear. This CDR3 contains 12 residues. The germline V gene has CDR1 MNHNY and CDR2 SVGAGI (reference sequence). Trimming removed 8 bases at V and 6 bases at J, with 13 bases between. The CDR3 sequence: CASRERSHGYTF. The CDR3 DNA follows: TGTGCCAGCCGGGAAAGGTCGCATGGCTACACCTTC.

The genes are TRBV6-6 and TRBJ1-5, with TRBD1 identical over 7 bases. Germline CDR1 reads MNHNY; CDR2 reads SVGAGI (reference sequence). V dropped 7 bases and J dropped 2; count of bases not matched to a gene: 5. CDR3 size: 14 residues. The chain's CDR3 is CASTAGTGNQPQHF. The DNA for the CDR3 is TGTGCCAGCACCGCGGGGACAGGCAATCAGCCCCAGCATTTT.

This clone is a singleton in its sample. This sequence joins TRBV6-1 and TRBJ2-2; D might be TRBD1 or TRBD2, each matching 6 bases. V was shortened by 1 base and J by 3 bases, with 15 bases between the two germline ends. Germline CDR1 reads MNHNS; CDR2 reads SASEGT. The CDR3 length is 17 residues. CDR3 residues: CASSEGGGRGDTGELFF. CDR3 coding DNA: TGTGCCAGCAGTGAAGGGGGCGGAAGGGGGGACACCGGGGAGCTGTTTTTT.